This T cell receptor beta chain was found in a study of shared clonotypes between healthy human individuals. Looking at the study overall: For every donor, three CD4 naive, three CD4 memory, two CD8 naive and one CD8 memory plates were used. Study results and caveats: Rarefaction analysis demonstrated incomplete sorted-subset sequencing notwithstanding large depth. A generally larger estimated richness was seen in naive subsets than in memory subsets.

Original handling: Junction-only sequences without quality scores came from ImmunoSEQ, so filtering differed. Assay: immunoSEQ multiplex PCR; the TCRdb copy retains only in-frame clones and omits some. That table supplies the V and J calls and clone size; D and trimming were determined from the DNA. The repertoire includes roughly 2 million clones, over 85% of them detected once, and about 1.1% sits in the top ten. Naive CD8 cells comprised CD45RO-negative, CCR7-positively selected cells, excluding terminally differentiated effector memory CD45RA+ cells. The CDR3 is 15 residues long. Trimming removed 0 bases from V and 2 bases from J, with 11 bases in between. Germline CDR1 and CDR2: LGHNA and YSLEER. Worth noting for this clone: Its antigen is unidentified. Other DNA sequences in this specimen translate into the identical CDR3.

The V call is TRBV4-3, the J call TRBJ2-7; perhaps TRBD1 as D (6 bases). The material sequenced was naive CD8+ T cells sorted from blood. The clonotype was recovered from a man aged 18 to 30 in good health. The CDR3 DNA reads as TGCGCCAGCAGCCAAGACTTGGACAGCACCTACGAGCAGTACTTC. It specifies CASSQDLDSTYEQYF.